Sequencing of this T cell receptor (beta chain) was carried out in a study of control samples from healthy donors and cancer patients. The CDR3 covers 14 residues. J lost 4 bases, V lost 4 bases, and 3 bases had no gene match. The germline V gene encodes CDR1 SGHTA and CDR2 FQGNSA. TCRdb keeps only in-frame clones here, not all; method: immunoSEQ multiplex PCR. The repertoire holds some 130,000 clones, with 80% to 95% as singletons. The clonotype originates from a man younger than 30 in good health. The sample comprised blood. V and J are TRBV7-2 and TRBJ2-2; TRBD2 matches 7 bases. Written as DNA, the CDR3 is TGTGCCAGCAGCTCCGGACTAGGCACCGGGGAGCTGTTTTTT. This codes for CASSSGLGTGELFF.